This T cell receptor beta chain comes out of a study of blood T cell repertoires in COVID-19. This clone was counted a few times. Participant age was roughly 18 to 95 years, and participants resided in 24 US areas. The authors' processing: Reference gene primer amplification gave nucleated cell count estimates. The data were produced by immunoSEQ multiplex PCR, yet TCRdb's version contains in-frame clones alone and is incomplete. V, J and clone size derive from that table, while D and trimming were established from the DNA sequence. The sample contains more than 200,000 clones, 80% of which appear only once. The sequencing sample was made of PBMCs or T cells enriched from blood (not recorded which). The TCR sequence derives from a man under 40 with acute COVID-19.

Here the CDR3 DNA reads TGTGCCAGCAGCCAAGATCTTCTAGAAGCTTTCTTT. Amino acids: CASSQDLLEAFF. This rearrangement joins TRBV3-1 (or the pseudogene TRBV3-2) to TRBJ1-1; D remains ambiguous. V lost 0 bases to trimming and J lost 8 bases, with 7 bases between them. CDR3 length: 12 residues. The germline gives CDR1 LGHDT, CDR2 YNNKEL (reference sequence).